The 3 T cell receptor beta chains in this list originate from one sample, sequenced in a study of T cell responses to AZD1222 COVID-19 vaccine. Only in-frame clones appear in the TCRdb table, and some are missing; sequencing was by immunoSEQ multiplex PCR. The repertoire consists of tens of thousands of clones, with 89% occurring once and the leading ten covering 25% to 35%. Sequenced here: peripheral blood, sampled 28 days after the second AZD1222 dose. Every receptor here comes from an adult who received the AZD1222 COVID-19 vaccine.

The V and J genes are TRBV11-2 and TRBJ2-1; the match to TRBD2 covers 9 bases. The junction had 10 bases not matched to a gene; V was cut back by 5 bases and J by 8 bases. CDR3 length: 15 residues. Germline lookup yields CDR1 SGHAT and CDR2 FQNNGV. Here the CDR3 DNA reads TGTGCCAGCAGCCCCCGGAGGGCGGGAGGGTATGAGCAGTTCTTC. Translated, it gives CASSPRRAGGYEQFF.

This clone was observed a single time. CDR3 residues: CASSYGGVDQPQHF. CDR3 nucleotide sequence: TGTGCCAGCAGTTATGGAGGGGTGGATCAGCCCCAGCATTTT. The chain couples TRBV6-5 to TRBJ1-5; D might be TRBD1 (5 bases). The CDR3 runs to 14 residues. Germline-derived CDR1 and CDR2 are MNHEY and SVGAGI. Trimming removed 3 bases from V and 5 bases from J, with 11 bases in between.

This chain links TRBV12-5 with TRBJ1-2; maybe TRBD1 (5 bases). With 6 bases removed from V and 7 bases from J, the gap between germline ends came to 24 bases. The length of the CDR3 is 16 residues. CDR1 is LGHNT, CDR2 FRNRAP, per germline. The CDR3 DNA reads TGTGCTAGTGGCCCCCCCCGGGACCCGGGGGTAAGTGGCTACACCTTC. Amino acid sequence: CASGPPRDPGVSGYTF. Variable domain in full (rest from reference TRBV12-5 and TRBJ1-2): DARVTQTPRHKVTEMGQEVTMRCQPILGHNTVFWYRQTMMQGLELLAYFRNRAPLDDSGMPKDRFSAEMPDATLATLKIQPSEPRDSAVYFCASGPPRDPGVSGYTFGSGTRLTVV.